This T cell receptor (beta chain) appears in the sequencing data of a study of siplizumab effects on memory and regulatory T cells. Points from the study as a whole: Where siplizumab was present, mappable alloreactive CD4+ clones averaged about 70% Treg-derived, compared with around 27% in controls. Most proliferating CD4+ or CD8+ clones, roughly 80-96%, had no naive or memory assignment. Confirmation was lacking for the suppressive function of proliferating Tregs derived from siplizumab cultures.

Of note for this clone: Its antigen is currently unknown. The junction and the germline gene differ at one end; a read error may be behind it.

The repertoire was sequenced with immunoSEQ multiplex PCR; TCRdb's copy has only in-frame clones and lacks some. Of some 100,000 clones listed, 91% are singletons. The CDR3 has 11 residues. The germline gives CDR1 MGHRA, CDR2 YSYEKL. The TCR comes from a human donor in good health. The chain uses TRBV4-1 and TRBJ2-5, with D hard to call. Sample: CD4+ T cells sorted from blood. CDR3 sequence reads: CASSHQGTQYF. In DNA, the CDR3 is TGCGCCAGCAGCCATCAAGGGACCCAGTACTTC.